Presented here are 20 T cell receptor beta chains from one specimen sequenced in a study of T-cell memory formation after mild COVID-19 (TCRdb year 2021). The receptor library was made with 5' RACE. TCRdb shows the sequencer as Illumina NovaSeq 6000. In-frame beta chains were kept once TCRdb had trimmed the public reads at Q25 with fastp and called clones with MiXCR. Under each unique CDR3 protein, matching rows form one entry showing the most common genes and DNA. This sample has 350,000 to 550,000 distinct CDR3 sequences in its table, and about 20% of those were observed once. 20% to 25% of the sample lies in the top ten. The sequenced sample was PBMCs or a T cell subset sorted from them (not recorded which). The origin of the receptors is a man between 18 and 35 years old who had mild COVID-19 (a few samples of this study predate the infection). The sample titles of this study are shuffled in the database, so cell type and time point are left out; the donor was told from shared clones.

This clonotype was counted a few times. The chain uses TRBV29-1 and TRBJ2-5; D is possibly TRBD2 (6 bases). The V and J ends lost 8 bases and 0 bases respectively, with 19 bases between them. CDR3 length: 15 residues. Germline-derived CDR1 and CDR2 are SQVTM and ANQGSEA. The CDR3, as DNA: TGCAGCACCGCGGGGTACTACAAGTACCAAGAGACCCAGTACTTC. Its protein is CSTAGYYKYQETQYF.

In this sample, this clonotype turned up a few times. The chain couples TRBV4-1 to TRBJ1-4; TRBD1 matches at 7 bases. The CDR3 runs to 15 residues. Germline trimming cut 3 bases from V and 5 bases from J; bases unmatched to any gene: 6. Germline loops: CDR1 MGHRA, CDR2 YSYEKL. The chain's CDR3 is CASSQSGTVNEKLFF. For the CDR3, the DNA is TGCGCCAGCAGCCAGTCCGGGACAGTGAATGAAAAACTGTTTTTT.

This clonotype was seen a few times. V is TRBV20-1 and J is TRBJ2-5, with D perhaps TRBD1 (5 bases). This CDR3 comprises 15 residues. V dropped 2 bases and J dropped 5 bases, with 18 bases sitting between them. CDR1 DFQATT and CDR2 SNEGSKA come from the germline V gene (reference sequence). Here the CDR3 DNA reads TGCAGTGCTAGAAGGAACCAGGGTGGTTTGGAGACCCAGTACTTC. It specifies CSARRNQGGLETQYF.

This clonotype has a handful of counts. The chain combines TRBV10-3 with TRBJ2-1; TRBD2 matches at 7 bases. Germline CDR1 is ENHRY and CDR2 is SYGVKD. Germline trimming cut 7 bases from V and 6 bases from J; bases unmatched to any gene: 15. The CDR3 is made up of 16 amino acids. The CDR3 here is CAITPGRGLAANEQFF. CDR3 nucleotides: TGTGCCATCACCCCGGGGAGGGGACTCGCCGCCAATGAGCAGTTCTTC.

The rearrangement joins TRBV6-6 to TRBJ1-5; 8 nucleotides align to TRBD1. Germline CDR1 and CDR2: MNHNY and SVGAGI (reference sequence). The CDR3 has 17 amino acids. J gave up 0 bases and V 6 bases, and 10 bases lay outside the gene matches. The CDR3 nucleotides read TGTGCCAGCAGAATTCGTACCGGGACAGGTAGCAATCAGCCCCAGCATTTT. It encodes CASRIRTGTGSNQPQHF.

This clonotype came up a few times. V is TRBV28 and J is TRBJ2-7; TRBD2 aligns across 9 bases. This CDR3 region has 14 residues. Per germline, CDR1 MDHEN and CDR2 SYDVKM. The V segment lost 4 bases and the J segment 6 bases; nucleotides outside the gene matches: 7. The CDR3 sequence: CASSSAGGSSEQYV. As DNA, the CDR3 is TGTGCCAGCAGTTCCGCGGGGGGGTCGTCCGAGCAGTACGTC.

The chain combines TRBV2 with TRBJ2-1, with 10 bases matching TRBD2. With 2 bases clipped from V and 8 bases from J, the junction kept 12 bases outside the gene matches. Germline CDR1 reads SNHLY; CDR2 reads FYNNEI. The CDR3 totals 17 residues. CDR3: CASSEFSSGGARDEQFF. Here the CDR3 DNA reads TGTGCCAGCAGTGAATTTTCCAGCGGGGGGGCAAGGGATGAGCAGTTCTTC.

This chain connects TRBV6-1 to TRBJ2-1, with 7 bases lining up with TRBD2. The germline gives CDR1 MNHNS, CDR2 SASEGT. V was clipped by 1 base and J by 8 bases; unmatched bases: 8. CDR3 length: 15 residues. The CDR3 DNA sequence: TGTGCCAGCAGTGAAGTAGCGGGTGGGAGAGATGAGCAGTTCTTC. It codes for CASSEVAGGRDEQFF.

CDR3 loop: CASSDRTSLEAFF. The CDR3, as DNA: TGTGCCAGCAGCGACAGGACTAGCCTTGAAGCTTTCTTT. The chain links TRBV6-2 or TRBV6-3 to TRBJ1-1; maybe TRBD1 (6 bases). Trimming stripped 6 bases from V and 7 bases from J, with 15 bases between. The CDR3 spans 13 residues. Per the germline V gene, CDR1 is MNHEY and CDR2 is SVGEGT.

This rearrangement joins TRBV29-1 to TRBJ1-1, with a possible D match to TRBD1 (6 bases). V lost 6 bases and J lost 0, with 8 bases in between. Germline loops: CDR1 SQVTM, CDR2 ANQGSEA. The CDR3 runs to 12 residues. In DNA form, the CDR3 reads TGCAGCGTGGACAGCCTGAACACTGAAGCTTTCTTT. This codes for CSVDSLNTEAFF.

The V gene is TRBV7-2, the J gene TRBJ2-7; TRBD2 aligns across 7 bases. With 4 bases clipped from V and 2 bases from J, the junction kept 8 bases outside the gene matches. Germline V CDR1 and CDR2: SGHTA, FQGNSA. This CDR3 has 15 amino acids. As DNA, the CDR3 is TGTGCCAGCAGCTCAGAAGCGGGGTTCGCCTACGAGCAGTACTTC. Its protein is CASSSEAGFAYEQYF.

The rearrangement uses TRBV12-1 and TRBJ2-1; TRBD2 reflects the table's D call only, with no check against the DNA. TRBV12-1 is reported as a pseudogene. The CDR3 contains 15 residues. The CDR3 protein is CASSPGLERNNEQFF. In DNA form, the CDR3 reads TGTGCCAGCAGCCCGGGACTAGAAAGAAACAATGAGCAGTTCTTC.

In this sample, this clonotype turned up a few times. This chain joins TRBV6-5 and TRBJ1-1; 7 bases fit TRBD1. Per the germline V gene, CDR1 is MNHEY and CDR2 is SVGAGI. This CDR3 region has 15 residues. J lost 3 bases, V lost 5 bases, and 9 bases had no gene match. This CDR3 reads CASSPRGLGHTEAFF. CDR3 in DNA: TGTGCCAGCAGTCCGAGGGGGCTCGGTCACACTGAAGCTTTCTTT.

This clonotype was detected only a few times. This sequence joins TRBV2 and TRBJ1-5; no firm D call. CDR3 length: 13 residues. V was pared by 3 bases and J by 3 bases, with 6 bases between. CDR1 and CDR2 (germline): SNHLY, FYNNEI. CDR3 in amino acids: CASSDEYNQPQHF. The CDR3 DNA sequence: TGTGCCAGCAGTGATGAGTACAATCAGCCCCAGCATTTT. Based on the CDR3 plus reference TRBV2 and TRBJ1-5, the full variable domain is EPEVTQTPSHQVTQMGQEVILRCVPISNHLYFYWYRQILGQKVEFLVSFYNNEISEKSEIFDDQFSVERPDGSNFTLKIRSTKLEDSAMYFCASSDEYNQPQHFGDGTRLSIL.

The chain is built from TRBV5-1 and TRBJ2-1, with 9 bases aligning to TRBD2. Germline V gene data show CDR1 as SGHRS and CDR2 as YFSETQ. There are 15 residues in the CDR3. V lost 4 bases and J lost 4; bases outside the gene matches: 6. The CDR3 here is CASSTSSGAYNEQFF. The CDR3, as DNA: TGCGCCAGCAGCACGTCTAGCGGGGCGTACAATGAGCAGTTCTTC.

The sample holds a few counts of this clonotype. This chain connects TRBV7-2 to TRBJ1-5; 7 bases line up with TRBD1. V gave up 5 bases and J gave up 7 bases; unmatched junction bases: 8. The CDR3 contains 14 residues. Looked up from germline, CDR1 is SGHTA and CDR2 is FQGNSA. In DNA, the CDR3 is TGTGCCAGCAGCCTTCCAGGGGGAGAACAGCCCCAGCATTTT. Translated, it gives CASSLPGGEQPQHF. Full variable domain (remainder filled in from reference TRBV7-2 and TRBJ1-5): GAGVSQSPSNKVTEKGKDVELRCDPISGHTALYWYRQSLGQGLEFLIYFQGNSAPDKSGLPSDRFSAERTGGSVSTLTIQRTQQEDSAVYLCASSLPGGEQPQHFGDGTRLSIL.

This clonotype came up a few times. The chain uses TRBV14 and TRBJ1-4, with D possibly being TRBD1 (5 bases). The length of the CDR3 is 13 residues. V was pared by 5 bases and J by 5 bases, with 9 bases between. Germline V lookup: CDR1 SGHDN, CDR2 FVKESK. This CDR3 reads CASSGKGNEKLFF. The CDR3 nucleotides are TGTGCCAGCAGCGGGAAGGGGAATGAAAAACTGTTTTTT.

V is TRBV5-1 and J is TRBJ2-7; 12 bases are a match to TRBD1. Per the germline V gene, CDR1 is SGHRS and CDR2 is YFSETQ. The CDR3 spans 15 residues. Germline trimming cut 2 bases from V and 4 bases from J; bases unmatched to any gene: 4. CDR3 residues: CASSLGTGGMYEQYV. The CDR3 DNA reads TGCGCCAGCAGCTTAGGGACAGGGGGCATGTACGAGCAGTACGTC.

This clonotype has just a few counts. The J gene is TRBJ2-5, the V gene TRBV5-1, with TRBD2 matching over 8 bases. The CDR3 runs to 16 residues. Looked up from germline, CDR1 is SGHRS and CDR2 is YFSETQ. The junction had 10 bases not matched to a gene; V was cut back by 4 bases and J by 2 bases. CDR3 residues: CASSPSPVAGQETQYF. As DNA, the CDR3 is TGCGCCAGCAGCCCTAGTCCCGTAGCGGGGCAAGAGACCCAGTACTTC.

This clonotype appeared a few times. The chain couples TRBV7-8 to TRBJ1-1, with D maybe TRBD1 (6 bases). Germline values: CDR1 SGHVS, CDR2 FQNEAQ. With 5 bases removed from V and 2 bases from J, the gap between germline ends came to 15 bases. The CDR3 consists of 15 residues. CDR3 coding DNA: TGTGCCAGCAGCCCGACCAGGACAGTCAACACTGAAGCTTTCTTT. Translation gives CASSPTRTVNTEAFF.